The next 13 T cell receptor beta chains were all read from a single sample in a study of T-cell memory formation after mild COVID-19. TCRdb re-called the 5' RACE reads with MiXCR, one entry per CDR3 protein. The sample shows 300,000 to 350,000 distinct CDR3 sequences, 15% to 20% of them seen only once. The sample was PBMCs or a T cell subset sorted from them (not recorded which). These receptors were obtained from a man aged 18 to 30 who had mild COVID-19 (a few samples of this study predate the infection). Cell type and time point are not known.

The rearrangement links TRBV27 to TRBJ2-5, with a possible D match to TRBD1 (5 bases). CDR3 length: 12 amino acids. V lost 8 bases and J lost 4, with 11 bases in between. The germline V gene has CDR1 MNHEY and CDR2 SMNVEV (reference sequence). CDR3 sequence reads: CASQGVGETQYF. Here the CDR3 DNA reads TGTGCCAGCCAAGGGGTAGGAGAGACCCAGTACTTC.

This clonotype was counted ten times or more. The J gene is TRBJ1-1, the V gene TRBV18; 7 bases line up with TRBD1. The ends lost 2 bases at V and 5 bases at J; junction bases unmatched: 2. CDR3 length equals 13 residues. Per germline, CDR1 KGHSH and CDR2 LQKENI. The CDR3 is CASSPTGETEAFF. DNA for the CDR3: TGTGCCAGCTCACCAACAGGGGAGACTGAAGCTTTCTTT.

This clonotype was observed a handful of times. The chain uses TRBV20-1 and TRBJ2-5; D remains ambiguous. The CDR3 loop spans 12 amino acids. V dropped 3 bases and J dropped 3 bases, with 8 bases sitting between them. Germline V gives CDR1 DFQATT, CDR2 SNEGSKA (reference sequence). This CDR3 is CSASTEKETQYF. DNA for the CDR3: TGCAGTGCTAGTACAGAGAAAGAGACCCAGTACTTC.

V and J are TRBV12-3 or TRBV12-4 and TRBJ1-2; D may be TRBD1 (6 bases). The CDR3 is 13 residues long. With 5 bases removed from V and 4 bases from J, the gap between germline ends came to 11 bases. The CDR3 DNA sequence: TGTGCCAGCAGTAGAGGACAGACCTATGGCTACACCTTC. Protein sequence: CASSRGQTYGYTF.

There are many counts of this clonotype. The V and J genes are TRBV11-2 and TRBJ2-4; D might be TRBD1 (6 bases). Germline V gene data show CDR1 as SGHAT and CDR2 as FQNNGV. V was pared by 4 bases and J by 5 bases, with 9 bases between. The CDR3 totals 13 residues. The CDR3 region is CASSSGTQNIQYF. The CDR3 DNA follows: TGTGCCAGCAGCTCTGGGACACAAAACATTCAGTACTTC.

The rearrangement joins TRBV4-3 to TRBJ1-2; maybe TRBD1 (6 bases). The CDR3 contains 15 residues. V lost 0 bases and J lost 3, with 11 bases in between. From germline, CDR1 is LGHNA and CDR2 YSLEER. The CDR3 is CASSQDWRTDYGYTF. For the CDR3, the DNA is TGCGCCAGCAGCCAAGACTGGCGGACAGACTATGGCTACACCTTC.

The rearrangement uses TRBV7-6 and TRBJ2-3, with 8 bases that match TRBD2. V shed 4 bases and J 1 base; nucleotides not matched to a gene: 7. Germline assignment: CDR1 SGHVS and CDR2 FNYEAQ. The CDR3 covers 16 residues. The CDR3 is CASSSYGGAGTDTQYF. The DNA of the CDR3 is TGTGCCAGCAGCTCGTACGGGGGGGCCGGCACAGATACGCAGTATTTT.

The chain links TRBV7-9 to TRBJ2-7; D call uncertain. Germline loops: CDR1 SEHNR, CDR2 FQNEAQ (reference sequence). The ends were cut back, 3 bases at V and 0 bases at J, with 6 bases in the middle. CDR3 length: 13 residues. CDR3 sequence (DNA): TGTGCCAGCAGCTTCGACAACTCCTACGAGCAGTACGTC. It encodes CASSFDNSYEQYV.

This clonotype occurred a few times. The genes are TRBV4-2 and TRBJ2-1; D uncertain. Germline V lookup: CDR1 LGHNA, CDR2 YNFKEQ. V was shortened by 0 bases and J by 12 bases, with 15 bases between the two germline ends. This CDR3 has 14 residues. The CDR3 is CASSQDAHSQRQFF. The CDR3, as DNA: TGTGCCAGCAGCCAAGATGCCCACTCCCAGCGGCAGTTCTTC.

The gene calls are TRBV5-1 and TRBJ2-7; 10 bases line up with TRBD1. The junction had 7 bases not matched to a gene; V was cut back by 0 bases and J by 4 bases. The CDR3 runs 16 residues. CDR1 is SGHRS and CDR2 is YFSETQ in the germline V gene. The CDR3 nucleotides read TGCGCCAGCAGCTTGGACGGACAGGGGGTTGCGTACGAGCAGTACGTC. This sequence encodes CASSLDGQGVAYEQYV.

This sequence joins TRBV5-5 and TRBJ1-2; 8 bases map to TRBD1. V was pared by 5 bases and J by 3 bases, with 12 bases of the junction left unmatched. The CDR3 length is 16 residues. Germline V gives CDR1 SGHKS, CDR2 YYEKEE (reference sequence). In DNA, the CDR3 is TGTGCCAGCAGACCGCGGACAGGGACATATGACTATGGCTACACCTTC. This encodes CASRPRTGTYDYGYTF.

This sequence joins TRBV6-2 or TRBV6-3 and TRBJ1-1, with D unresolved. CDR1 and CDR2 from the germline V gene are MNHEY and SVGEGT. The V end lost 7 bases, the J end lost 2 bases, and 14 bases lay between the germline ends. The CDR3 length is 14 residues. CDR3 nucleotide sequence: TGTGCCAGCATAAATAATGAGGTCAACACTGAAGCTTTCTTT. It is translated as CASINNEVNTEAFF.

This chain uses TRBV6-5 with TRBJ1-6; no clear D. From germline, CDR1 is MNHEY and CDR2 SVGAGI. With 2 bases removed from V and 11 bases from J, the gap between germline ends came to 13 bases. This CDR3 is built from 14 residues. This chain's CDR3 is CASSYVSAGAPLHF. DNA for the CDR3: TGTGCCAGCAGTTACGTCAGCGCCGGGGCACCCCTCCACTTT.